This T cell receptor (beta chain) derives from a study of neurological immune-mediated disorders. As for time point: longitudinal time-point 3. This clonotype was seen at least ten times. Its antigen is as yet unknown. Findings of the study overall: Whereas HTLV-1-associated myelopathy showed the most TCR clonal expansion, multiple sclerosis showed the least, with levels below those of healthy controls.

The germline CDR1 and CDR2 sequences are SGDLS and YYNGEE. V trimming: 0 bases; J trimming: 4 bases; junction bases outside the gene matches: 10. The CDR3 length is 18 residues. By 5'RACE with 10-nucleotide random UMIs, the cDNA was made. Each CDR3 protein is one row after TCRdb ran MiXCR on the 5' RACE reads. The sample records roughly 100,000 distinct CDR3 sequences, less than 14% being singletons. The clonotype comes from a female donor with HTLV-1-associated myelopathy (HAM/TSP). Sequenced input: PBMCs. This chain links TRBV9 with TRBJ2-3; 11 bases line up with TRBD2. In nucleotides, the CDR3 is TGTGCCAGCAGCGTAGCCCCCCGTAGCGGGGGGGGGGCAGATACGCAGTATTTT. The encoded protein is CASSVAPRSGGGADTQYF.